The clone carrying this TCR beta chain was detected once. Its antigen is unknown. Trimming pared 7 bases from V and 13 bases from J, leaving 14 bases between. The CDR3 loop spans 11 amino acids. Germline CDR1 reads LNHDA; CDR2 reads SQIVND (reference sequence). The data derive from a study of cytotoxic CD8 clonotypes in ibrutinib-treated CLL. Overall study: Recorded responses included some 24 partial and 2 complete; following median approximately 68 months, roughly 15 stayed remitted and about 12 progressed.

Whole-study results and caveats: Clonality went up at ibrutinib response and then declined back toward baseline at progression. Patients showed higher baseline clonality than age-matched healthy donors, and it tracked circulating CD8+ T-cell counts. The public clonotypes identified were infrequent and showed contraction or stability on treatment.

Clones were sequenced by immunoSEQ multiplex PCR, and TCRdb holds only the in-frame ones, with some missing. Of under 300,000 clones detected, less than 75% appear once; the ten largest clones hold roughly 15%. The chain recombines TRBV19 with TRBJ1-5; D possibly corresponds to TRBD1 (5 bases). The TCR sequence derives from a human donor with chronic lymphocytic leukemia. The specimen comprised PBMCs, sampled after 24 months of ibrutinib treatment. CDR3 DNA: TGTGCCAGTAACGGGGGGTGGCAACAGCATTTT. Its protein is CASNGGWQQHF. The full variable domain, with the rest looked up from reference TRBV19 and TRBJ1-5, is DGGITQSPKYLFRKEGQNVTLSCEQNLNHDAMYWYRQDPGQGLRLIYYSQIVNDFQKGDIAEGYSVSREKKESFPLTVTSAQKNPTAFYLCASNGGWQQHFGDGTRLSIL.